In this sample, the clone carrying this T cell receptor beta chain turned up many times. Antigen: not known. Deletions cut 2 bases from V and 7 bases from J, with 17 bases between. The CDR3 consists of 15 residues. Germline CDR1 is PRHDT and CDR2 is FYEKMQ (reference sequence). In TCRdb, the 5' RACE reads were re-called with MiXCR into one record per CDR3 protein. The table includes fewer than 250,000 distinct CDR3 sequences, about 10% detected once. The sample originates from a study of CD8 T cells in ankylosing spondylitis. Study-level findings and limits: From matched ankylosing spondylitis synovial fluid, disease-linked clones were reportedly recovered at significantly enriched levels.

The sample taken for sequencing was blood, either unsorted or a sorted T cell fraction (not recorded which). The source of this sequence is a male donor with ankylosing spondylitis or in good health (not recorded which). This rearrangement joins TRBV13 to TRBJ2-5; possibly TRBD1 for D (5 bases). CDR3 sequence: CASSLTGNPLGTQYF. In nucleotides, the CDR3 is TGTGCCAGCAGCTTAACAGGAAATCCCCTCGGGACCCAGTACTTC.